This T cell receptor (beta chain) stems from a study of Ad26.COV2.S vaccination and SARS-CoV-2 variants. About the research overall: The authors gave Ad26.COV2.S intramuscularly, either once or twice 56 days apart. Study-wide results and limits: Vaccine recipients surpassed placebo recipients in spike-specific TCR breadth. Marked by substantial breadth, spike-specific CD8+ and CD4+ T cell responses were reportedly seen after vaccination.

TCRdb's table, derived via immunoSEQ multiplex PCR, lists solely in-frame clones and lacks some. In the table there are some 640,000 clones, more than 70% of which are singletons. Treatment in this sample: over 15 received Ad26.COV2.S at low or high dose, single or two shots; roughly 5 received placebo; per-sample allocation not given. The investigators took samples on day 63 after the first vaccine or placebo injection. The individual, an adult aged 18-55 years, was a donor in Boston. In the case of this clone: The antigen remains undetermined.

Trimming removed 0 bases from V and 5 bases from J; junction bases left unmatched: 2. The CDR3 contains 14 residues. Germline CDR1 reads KGHSH; CDR2 reads LQKENI. This sample comprised peripheral blood, obtained in a trial of Ad26.COV2.S vaccine versus placebo. This clonotype was obtained from a person aged 18-60 years who received the Ad26.COV2.S COVID-19 vaccine or a placebo. The chain is built from TRBV18 and TRBJ2-7; TRBD2 aligns across 9 bases. The CDR3 region is CASSPPASGNEQYF. The CDR3 DNA sequence: TGTGCCAGCTCACCACCGGCTAGCGGGAACGAGCAGTACTTC.